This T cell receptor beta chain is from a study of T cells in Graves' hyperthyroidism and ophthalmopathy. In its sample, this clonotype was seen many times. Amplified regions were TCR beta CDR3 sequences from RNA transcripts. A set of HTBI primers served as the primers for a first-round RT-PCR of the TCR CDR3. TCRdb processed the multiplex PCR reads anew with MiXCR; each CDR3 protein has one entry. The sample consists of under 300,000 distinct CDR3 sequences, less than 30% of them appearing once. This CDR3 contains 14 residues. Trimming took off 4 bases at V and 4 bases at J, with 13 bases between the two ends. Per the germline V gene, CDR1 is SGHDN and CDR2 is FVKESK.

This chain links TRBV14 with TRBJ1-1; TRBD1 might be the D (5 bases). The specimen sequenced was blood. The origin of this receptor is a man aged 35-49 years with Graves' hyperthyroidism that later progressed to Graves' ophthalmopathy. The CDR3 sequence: CASSPRVGVTEAFF. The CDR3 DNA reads TGTGCCAGCAGCCCCAGGGTCGGGGTCACTGAAGCTTTCTTT. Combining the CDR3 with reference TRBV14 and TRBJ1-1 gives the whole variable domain EAGVTQFPSHSVIEKGQTVTLRCDPISGHDNLYWYRRVMGKEIKFLLHFVKESKQDESGMPNNRFLAERTGGTYSTLKVQPAELEDSGVYFCASSPRVGVTEAFFGQGTRLTVV.